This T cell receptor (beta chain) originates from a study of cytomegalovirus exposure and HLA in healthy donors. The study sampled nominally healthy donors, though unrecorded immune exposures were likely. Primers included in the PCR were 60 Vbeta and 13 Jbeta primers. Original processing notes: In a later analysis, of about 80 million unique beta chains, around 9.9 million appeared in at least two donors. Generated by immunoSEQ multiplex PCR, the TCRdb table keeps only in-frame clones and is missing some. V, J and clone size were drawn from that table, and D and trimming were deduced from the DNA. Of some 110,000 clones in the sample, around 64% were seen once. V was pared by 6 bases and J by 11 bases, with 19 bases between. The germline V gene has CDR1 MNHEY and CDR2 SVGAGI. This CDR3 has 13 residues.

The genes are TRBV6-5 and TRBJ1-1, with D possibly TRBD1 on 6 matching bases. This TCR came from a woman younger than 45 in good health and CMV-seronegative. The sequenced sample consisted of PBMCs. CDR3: CASSMLRTARAFF. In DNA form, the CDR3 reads TGTGCCAGCAGCATGCTCCGGACAGCTCGGGCTTTCTTT.